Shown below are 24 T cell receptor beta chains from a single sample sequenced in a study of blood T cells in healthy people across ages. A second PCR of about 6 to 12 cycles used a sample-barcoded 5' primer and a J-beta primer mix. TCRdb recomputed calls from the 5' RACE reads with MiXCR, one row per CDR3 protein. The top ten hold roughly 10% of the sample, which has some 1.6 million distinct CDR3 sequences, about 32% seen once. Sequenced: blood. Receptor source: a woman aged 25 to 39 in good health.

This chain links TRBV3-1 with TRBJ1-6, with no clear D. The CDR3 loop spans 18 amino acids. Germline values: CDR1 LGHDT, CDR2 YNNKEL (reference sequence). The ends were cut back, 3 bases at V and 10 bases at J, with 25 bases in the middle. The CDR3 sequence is CASSHDAAGLLILSPLHF. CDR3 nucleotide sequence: TGTGCCAGCAGCCATGATGCGGCAGGTTTACTTATTCTGTCACCCCTCCACTTT.

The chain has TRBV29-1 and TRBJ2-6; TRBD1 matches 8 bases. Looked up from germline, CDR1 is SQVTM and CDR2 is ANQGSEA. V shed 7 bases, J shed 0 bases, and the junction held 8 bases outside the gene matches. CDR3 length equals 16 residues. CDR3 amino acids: CSAEPTGGSGANVLTF. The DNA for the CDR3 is TGCAGCGCCGAACCCACAGGGGGCTCTGGGGCCAACGTCCTGACTTTC. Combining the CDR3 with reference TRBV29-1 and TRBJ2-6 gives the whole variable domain SAVISQKPSRDICQRGTSLTIQCQVDSQVTMMFWYRQQPGQSLTLIATANQGSEATYESGFVIDKFPISRPNLTFSTLTVSNMSPEDSSIYLCSAEPTGGSGANVLTFGAGSRLTVL.

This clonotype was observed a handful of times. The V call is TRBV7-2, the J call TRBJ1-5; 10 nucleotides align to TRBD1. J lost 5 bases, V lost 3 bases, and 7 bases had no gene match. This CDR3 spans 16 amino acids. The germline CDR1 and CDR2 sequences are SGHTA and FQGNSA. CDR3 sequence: CASSFLPGQGYQPQHF. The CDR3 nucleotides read TGTGCCAGCAGCTTTCTTCCGGGACAGGGGTATCAGCCCCAGCATTTT. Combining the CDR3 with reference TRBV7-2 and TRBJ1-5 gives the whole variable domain GAGVSQSPSNKVTEKGKDVELRCDPISGHTALYWYRQSLGQGLEFLIYFQGNSAPDKSGLPSDRFSAERTGGSVSTLTIQRTQQEDSAVYLCASSFLPGQGYQPQHFGDGTRLSIL.

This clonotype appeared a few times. In nucleotides, the CDR3 is TGTGCCAGCAGCCTCGGGACTAGTATCATTTACGAGCAGTACTTC. It yields the protein CASSLGTSIIYEQYF. The chain combines TRBV6-2 or TRBV6-3 with TRBJ2-7, with 8 positions matching TRBD2. V gave up 6 bases and J gave up 4 bases; unmatched junction bases: 11. This CDR3 comprises 15 residues. The germline gives CDR1 MNHEY, CDR2 SVGEGT.

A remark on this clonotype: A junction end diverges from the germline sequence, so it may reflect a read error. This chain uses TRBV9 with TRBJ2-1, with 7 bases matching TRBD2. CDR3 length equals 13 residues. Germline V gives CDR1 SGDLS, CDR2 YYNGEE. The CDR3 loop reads CARSAILAKEQFF. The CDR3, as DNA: TGTGCCCGCAGCGCCATACTAGCGAAGGAGCAGTTCTTC.

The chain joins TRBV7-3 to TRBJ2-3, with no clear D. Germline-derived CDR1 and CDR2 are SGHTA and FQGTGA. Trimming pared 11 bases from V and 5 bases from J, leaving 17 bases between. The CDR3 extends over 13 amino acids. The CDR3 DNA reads TGTGCCTACAGCTTAAGGGCTGGAGATACGCAGTATTTT. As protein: CAYSLRAGDTQYF. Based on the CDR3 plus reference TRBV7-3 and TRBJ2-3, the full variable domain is GAGVSQTPSNKVTEKGKYVELRCDPISGHTALYWYRQSLGQGPEFLIYFQGTGAADDSGLPNDRFFAVRPEGSVSTLKIQRTERGDSAVYLCAYSLRAGDTQYFGPGTRLTVL.

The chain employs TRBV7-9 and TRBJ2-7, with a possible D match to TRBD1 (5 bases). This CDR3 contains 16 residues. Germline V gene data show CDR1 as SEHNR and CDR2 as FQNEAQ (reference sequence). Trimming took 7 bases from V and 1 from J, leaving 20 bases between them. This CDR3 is CASINLGWGSSYEQYF. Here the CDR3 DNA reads TGTGCCAGCATCAATCTAGGATGGGGCTCATCCTACGAGCAGTACTTC.

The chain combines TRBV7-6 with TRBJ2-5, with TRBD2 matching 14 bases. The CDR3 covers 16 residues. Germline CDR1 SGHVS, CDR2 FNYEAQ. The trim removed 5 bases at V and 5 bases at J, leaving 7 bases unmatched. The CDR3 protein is CASSPSGLAGAETQYF. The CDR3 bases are TGTGCCAGCAGCCCGTCGGGACTAGCGGGGGCGGAGACCCAGTACTTC.

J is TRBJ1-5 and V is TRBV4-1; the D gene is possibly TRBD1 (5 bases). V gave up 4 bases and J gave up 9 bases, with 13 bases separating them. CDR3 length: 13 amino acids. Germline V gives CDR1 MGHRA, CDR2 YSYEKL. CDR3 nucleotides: TGCGCCAGCAGCCCCAGCTTCCAGGGGCCCCAGCATTTT. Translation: CASSPSFQGPQHF.

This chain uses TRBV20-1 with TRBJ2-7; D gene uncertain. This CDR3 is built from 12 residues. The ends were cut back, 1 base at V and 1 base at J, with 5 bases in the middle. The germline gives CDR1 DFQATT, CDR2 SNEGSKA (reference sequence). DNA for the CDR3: TGCAGTGCTAGAGCTCTTTCCTACGAGCAGTACTTC. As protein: CSARALSYEQYF.

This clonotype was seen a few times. The CDR3 DNA follows: TGTGCCAGCAAACCGGGACTAGCGGGGGGGTATCAAGAGACCCAGTACTTC. It specifies CASKPGLAGGYQETQYF. The genes are TRBV6-6 and TRBJ2-5; 16 nucleotides align to TRBD2. Per the germline V gene, CDR1 is MNHNY and CDR2 is SVGAGI (reference sequence). The CDR3 runs to 17 residues. The ends lost 7 bases at V and 2 bases at J; junction bases unmatched: 7.

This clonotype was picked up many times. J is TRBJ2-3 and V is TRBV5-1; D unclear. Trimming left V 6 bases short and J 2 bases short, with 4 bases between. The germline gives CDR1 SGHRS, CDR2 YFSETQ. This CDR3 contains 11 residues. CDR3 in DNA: TGCGCCAGCATGATCACAGATACGCAGTATTTT. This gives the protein CASMITDTQYF.

The chain's CDR3 is CASSQEGRRHTEAFF. DNA of the CDR3: TGTGCCAGCAGCCAAGAGGGGAGGAGACACACTGAAGCTTTCTTT. The J gene is TRBJ1-1, the V gene TRBV3-1; no reliable D call. CDR1 and CDR2 (germline): LGHDT, YNNKEL (reference sequence). The CDR3 sequence is 15 residues long. Trimming cost V 0 bases and J 3 bases, with 11 bases left between them.

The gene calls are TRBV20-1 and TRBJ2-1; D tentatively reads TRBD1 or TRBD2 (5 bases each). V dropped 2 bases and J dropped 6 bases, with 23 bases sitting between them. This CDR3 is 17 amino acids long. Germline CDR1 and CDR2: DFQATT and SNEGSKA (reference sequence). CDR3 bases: TGCAGTGCTAGACCCCCCGCCGGGGCCCGGGGCGGCAATGAGCAGTTCTTC. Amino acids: CSARPPAGARGGNEQFF.

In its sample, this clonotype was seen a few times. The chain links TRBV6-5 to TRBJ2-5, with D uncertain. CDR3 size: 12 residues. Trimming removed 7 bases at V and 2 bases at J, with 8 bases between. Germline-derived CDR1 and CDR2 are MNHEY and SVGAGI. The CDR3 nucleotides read TGTGCCAGCATCGACATGCAAGAGACCCAGTACTTC. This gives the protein CASIDMQETQYF.

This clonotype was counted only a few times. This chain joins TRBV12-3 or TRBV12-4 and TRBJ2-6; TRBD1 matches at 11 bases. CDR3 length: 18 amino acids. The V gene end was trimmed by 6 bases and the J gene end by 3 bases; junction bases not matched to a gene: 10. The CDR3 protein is CASRNTGTGGNGANVLTF. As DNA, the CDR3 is TGTGCCAGCAGGAATACCGGGACAGGGGGAAATGGGGCCAACGTCCTGACTTTC.

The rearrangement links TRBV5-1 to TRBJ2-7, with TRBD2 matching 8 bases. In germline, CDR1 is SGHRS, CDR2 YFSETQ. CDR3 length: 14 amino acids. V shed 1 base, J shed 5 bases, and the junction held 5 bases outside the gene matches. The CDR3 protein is CASSLTAGANEQYF. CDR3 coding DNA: TGCGCCAGCAGCTTGACAGCGGGAGCCAACGAGCAGTACTTC.

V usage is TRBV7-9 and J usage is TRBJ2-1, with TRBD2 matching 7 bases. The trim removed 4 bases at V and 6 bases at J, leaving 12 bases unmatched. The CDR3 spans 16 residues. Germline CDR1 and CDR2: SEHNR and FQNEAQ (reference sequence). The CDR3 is CASSSSDGLAVNEQFF. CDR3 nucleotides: TGTGCCAGCAGCTCGTCGGACGGGCTAGCGGTCAATGAGCAGTTCTTC.

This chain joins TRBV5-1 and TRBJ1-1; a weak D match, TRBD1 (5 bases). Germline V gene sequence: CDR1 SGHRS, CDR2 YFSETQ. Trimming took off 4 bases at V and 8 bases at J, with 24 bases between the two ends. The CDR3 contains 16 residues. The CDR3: CASSKATGTLFREAFF. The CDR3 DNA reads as TGCGCCAGCAGCAAGGCGACCGGGACCCTCTTTCGAGAAGCTTTCTTT.

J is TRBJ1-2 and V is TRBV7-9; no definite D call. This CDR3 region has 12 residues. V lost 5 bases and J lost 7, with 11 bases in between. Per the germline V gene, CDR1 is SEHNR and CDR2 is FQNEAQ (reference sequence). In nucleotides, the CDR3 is TGTGCCAGCAGCCGGGTCTTGGGTGGCTACACCTTC. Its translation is CASSRVLGGYTF. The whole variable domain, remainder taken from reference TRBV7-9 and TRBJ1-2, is DTGVSQNPRHKITKRGQNVTFRCDPISEHNRLYWYRQTLGQGPEFLTYFQNEAQLEKSRLLSDRFSAERPKGSFSTLEIQRTEQGDSAMYLCASSRVLGGYTFGSGTRLTVV.

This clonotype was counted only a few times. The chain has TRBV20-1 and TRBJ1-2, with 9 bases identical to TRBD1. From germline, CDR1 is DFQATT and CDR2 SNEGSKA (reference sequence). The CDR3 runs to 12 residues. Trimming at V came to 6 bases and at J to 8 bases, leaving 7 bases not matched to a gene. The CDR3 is CSAKTGGRGYTF. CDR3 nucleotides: TGCAGTGCAAAGACAGGGGGTCGAGGCTACACCTTC.

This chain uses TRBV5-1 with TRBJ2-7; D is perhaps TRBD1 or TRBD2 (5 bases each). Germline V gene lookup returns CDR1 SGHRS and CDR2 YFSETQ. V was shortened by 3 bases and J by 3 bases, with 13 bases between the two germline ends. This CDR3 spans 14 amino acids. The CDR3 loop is CASSWGPDRYEQYF. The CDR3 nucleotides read TGCGCCAGCAGCTGGGGACCGGATCGCTACGAGCAGTACTTC.

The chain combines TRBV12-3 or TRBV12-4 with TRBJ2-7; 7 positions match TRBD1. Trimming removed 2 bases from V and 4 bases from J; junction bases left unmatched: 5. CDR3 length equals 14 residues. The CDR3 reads CASSLTRGWYEQYF. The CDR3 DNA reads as TGTGCCAGCAGTTTAACCAGGGGGTGGTACGAGCAGTACTTC.

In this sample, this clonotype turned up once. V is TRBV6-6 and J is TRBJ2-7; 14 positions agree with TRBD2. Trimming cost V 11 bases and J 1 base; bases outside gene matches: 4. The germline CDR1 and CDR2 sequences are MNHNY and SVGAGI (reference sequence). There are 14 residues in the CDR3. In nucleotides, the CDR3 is TGTGCCGCCGGGACTAGCGGGGGATCCTACGAGCAGTACTTC. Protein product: CAAGTSGGSYEQYF.